A selection of T cell receptor beta chains follows, all from one sample in a study of blood T cell repertoires in COVID-19. Only in-frame clones appear in the TCRdb table, and some are missing; sequencing was by immunoSEQ multiplex PCR. Of 190,000 or so clones in the sample, around 80% were seen once. Sequenced sample: peripheral blood. The receptor set was obtained from a human donor with acute or convalescent COVID-19. The donor label of this sample is uncertain. Both conserved end residues are part of each CDR3. A D gene is named only where the DNA matches it firmly. Expanded clones get a size class; other rows say once, few or many, or leave the size out.

clone_size: .
j_call: TRBJ1-3
d_call: TRBD1
v_call: TRBV6-6
cdr3_aa: CASSPTGGARNTIYF
cdr3_nt: TGTGCCAGCAGTCCAACAGGGGGCGCAAGAAACACCATATATTTT

clone_size: .
j_call: TRBJ2-6
d_call: TRBD2
v_call: TRBV7-9
cdr3_aa: CASSLSGDGANVLTF
cdr3_nt: TGTGCCAGCAGCTTAAGCGGGGATGGGGCCAACGTCCTGACTTTC

clone_size: .
j_call: TRBJ2-3
d_call: TRBD1
v_call: TRBV5-4
cdr3_aa: CASSPPPDRATDTQYF
cdr3_nt: TGTGCCAGCAGCCCACCCCCCGACAGGGCCACAGATACGCAGTATTTT

clone_size: .
j_call: TRBJ2-2
d_call: .
v_call: TRBV9
cdr3_aa: CASSPRGRGERTGELFF
cdr3_nt: TGTGCCAGCAGCCCTCGAGGGAGGGGGGAGCGCACCGGGGAGCTGTTTTTT

clone_size: few
j_call: TRBJ2-1
d_call: TRBD2
v_call: TRBV4-1
cdr3_aa: CASSPPGLLSYNEQFF
cdr3_nt: TGCGCCAGCAGCCCTCCGGGACTACTCTCCTACAATGAGCAGTTCTTC

clone_size: .
j_call: TRBJ2-2
d_call: TRBD2
v_call: TRBV19
cdr3_aa: CASSNYGLAGGGELFF
cdr3_nt: TGTGCCAGTAGTAACTACGGACTAGCGGGGGGAGGGGAGCTGTTTTTT

clone_size: .
j_call: TRBJ1-4
d_call: TRBD1
v_call: TRBV10-3
cdr3_aa: CASRRGQGLNEKLFF
cdr3_nt: TGTGCCAGCCGGAGGGGACAGGGCCTCAATGAAAAACTGTTTTTT

clone_size: .
j_call: TRBJ1-2
d_call: TRBD1
v_call: TRBV6-5
cdr3_aa: CASSYLAGGADYGYTF
cdr3_nt: TGTGCCAGCAGTTACCTTGCAGGGGGCGCTGACTATGGCTACACCTTC

clone_size: .
j_call: TRBJ2-3
d_call: .
v_call: TRBV2
cdr3_aa: CASEGGSTDTQYF
cdr3_nt: TGTGCCAGCGAGGGCGGGAGCACAGATACGCAGTATTTT

clone_size: .
j_call: TRBJ2-3
d_call: TRBD2
v_call: TRBV7-9
cdr3_aa: CASSLGGGKADTQYF
cdr3_nt: TGTGCCAGCAGCTTAGGGGGAGGGAAGGCGGATACGCAGTATTTT

clone_size: .
j_call: TRBJ2-7
d_call: TRBD1
v_call: TRBV30
cdr3_aa: CAWSVPDRDEQYF
cdr3_nt: TGTGCCTGGAGTGTCCCAGACAGGGACGAGCAGTACTTC

clone_size: .
j_call: TRBJ2-7
d_call: TRBD2
v_call: TRBV5-6
cdr3_aa: CASSLGASGRWVYEQYF
cdr3_nt: TGTGCCAGCAGCTTGGGGGCTAGCGGGAGGTGGGTCTACGAGCAGTACTTC

clone_size: .
j_call: TRBJ1-1
d_call: .
v_call: TRBV28
cdr3_aa: CASSRALGGGGTEAFF
cdr3_nt: TGTGCCAGCAGTCGGGCGCTAGGAGGGGGGGGCACTGAAGCTTTCTTT

clone_size: .
j_call: TRBJ1-4
d_call: .
v_call: TRBV28
cdr3_aa: CASSSRGMANEKLFF
cdr3_nt: TGTGCCAGCAGCTCGAGGGGGATGGCTAATGAAAAACTGTTTTTT

clone_size: .
j_call: TRBJ2-3
d_call: .
v_call: TRBV5-1
cdr3_aa: CASSLARREQYF
cdr3_nt: TGCGCCAGCAGCTTGGCCCGGCGGGAGCAGTATTTT

clone_size: .
j_call: TRBJ1-4
d_call: .
v_call: TRBV28
cdr3_aa: CASSLSTGINEKLFF
cdr3_nt: TGTGCCAGCAGTTTGTCGACAGGCATTAATGAAAAACTGTTTTTT

clone_size: .
j_call: TRBJ2-7
d_call: TRBD2
v_call: TRBV30
cdr3_aa: CAWSKVTSGGGEQYF
cdr3_nt: TGTGCCTGGAGTAAGGTGACTAGCGGCGGAGGCGAGCAGTACTTC

clone_size: once
j_call: TRBJ1-3
d_call: TRBD1
v_call: TRBV27
cdr3_aa: CASSHRQGLGGNTIYF
cdr3_nt: TGTGCCAGCAGTCACCGACAGGGCCTAGGTGGAAACACCATATATTTT

clone_size: once
j_call: TRBJ2-7
d_call: TRBD2
v_call: TRBV5-3
cdr3_aa: CARSSKREQNEQYF
cdr3_nt: TGTGCCAGAAGCTCCAAGCGGGAGCAGAACGAGCAGTACTTC

clone_size: .
j_call: TRBJ1-1
d_call: TRBD1
v_call: TRBV11-2
cdr3_aa: CASRGQGRTEAFF
cdr3_nt: TGTGCCAGCAGGGGACAGGGCCGAACTGAAGCTTTCTTT

clone_size: .
j_call: TRBJ1-2
d_call: .
v_call: TRBV7-3
cdr3_aa: CASSLAPGTSYGYTF
cdr3_nt: TGTGCCAGCAGCTTAGCCCCGGGGACAAGCTATGGCTACACCTTC

clone_size: .
j_call: TRBJ2-7
d_call: TRBD1
v_call: TRBV19
cdr3_aa: CASSKGAGYYEQYF
cdr3_nt: TGTGCCAGTAGTAAGGGGGCGGGCTACTACGAGCAGTACTTC

clone_size: .
j_call: TRBJ2-4
d_call: TRBD1
v_call: TRBV6-6
cdr3_aa: CASSRSRPGQGTDIQYF
cdr3_nt: TGTGCCAGCAGTCGGTCCCGCCCGGGACAGGGGACGGACATTCAGTACTTC

clone_size: .
j_call: TRBJ2-7
d_call: TRBD2
v_call: TRBV5-4
cdr3_aa: CASSSSGRYEQYF
cdr3_nt: TGTGCCAGCAGTTCTAGCGGGAGATACGAGCAGTACTTC

clone_size: .
j_call: TRBJ2-1
d_call: .
v_call: TRBV5-6
cdr3_aa: CASSLPPGAHNEQFF
cdr3_nt: TGTGCCAGCAGCTTGCCTCCGGGAGCCCACAATGAGCAGTTCTTC

clone_size: .
j_call: TRBJ1-1
d_call: .
v_call: TRBV11-3
cdr3_aa: CASSLTGRTEAFF
cdr3_nt: TGTGCCAGCAGCTTGACAGGCCGCACTGAAGCTTTCTTT

clone_size: few
j_call: TRBJ1-5
d_call: .
v_call: TRBV5-1
cdr3_aa: CASSWDTYSNQPQHF
cdr3_nt: TGCGCCAGCAGCTGGGACACTTATAGCAATCAGCCCCAGCATTTT

clone_size: .
j_call: TRBJ2-1
d_call: .
v_call: TRBV20-1
cdr3_aa: CSARDRNEQFF
cdr3_nt: TGCAGTGCTAGAGATAGAAATGAGCAGTTCTTC

clone_size: .
j_call: TRBJ1-5
d_call: .
v_call: TRBV19
cdr3_aa: CASFSTGSGNQPQHF
cdr3_nt: TGTGCCAGTTTCTCTACGGGGAGTGGTAATCAGCCCCAGCATTTT

clone_size: .
j_call: TRBJ1-1
d_call: TRBD1
v_call: TRBV19
cdr3_aa: CASSPRRTGGPREAFF
cdr3_nt: TGTGCCAGTAGTCCGCGGAGGACAGGGGGGCCCCGTGAAGCTTTCTTT

clone_size: .
j_call: TRBJ1-1
d_call: TRBD1
v_call: TRBV27
cdr3_aa: CASSLTGAMNTEAFF
cdr3_nt: TGTGCCAGCAGTTTGACAGGGGCCATGAACACTGAAGCTTTCTTT

clone_size: .
j_call: TRBJ1-6
d_call: TRBD1
v_call: TRBV7-2
cdr3_aa: CASSSGTANSPLHF
cdr3_nt: TGTGCCAGCAGCTCCGGGACAGCCAATTCACCCCTCCACTTT

clone_size: .
j_call: TRBJ1-1
d_call: .
v_call: TRBV28
cdr3_aa: CASSLISGAQPFF
cdr3_nt: TGTGCCAGCAGTTTAATTTCAGGGGCCCAACCTTTCTTT

clone_size: .
j_call: TRBJ2-1
d_call: .
v_call: TRBV14
cdr3_aa: CASSQERRVGAVF
cdr3_nt: TGTGCCAGCAGCCAAGAAAGGCGGGTGGGGGCGGTCTTC

clone_size: .
j_call: TRBJ2-2
d_call: TRBD1
v_call: TRBV6-5
cdr3_aa: CASSRTGVTGELFF
cdr3_nt: TGTGCCAGCAGTAGGACAGGGGTGACCGGGGAGCTGTTTTTT

clone_size: .
j_call: TRBJ2-1
d_call: TRBD2
v_call: TRBV4-2
cdr3_aa: CASSQEGTRGINEQFF
cdr3_nt: TGTGCCAGCAGCCAAGAGGGGACTAGGGGAATCAATGAGCAGTTCTTC

clone_size: .
j_call: TRBJ1-6
d_call: TRBD1
v_call: TRBV7-9
cdr3_aa: CASSPRTGENSPLHF
cdr3_nt: TGTGCCAGCAGTCCCCGGACAGGGGAAAATTCACCCCTCCACTTT

clone_size: .
j_call: TRBJ2-5
d_call: TRBD2
v_call: TRBV28
cdr3_aa: CASSGRLAGEWVEETQYF
cdr3_nt: TGTGCCAGCAGTGGCCGACTAGCGGGAGAATGGGTAGAAGAGACCCAGTACTTC

clone_size: .
j_call: TRBJ1-5
d_call: .
v_call: TRBV3-1/TRBV3-2
cdr3_aa: CASSPANPRGSNQPQHF
cdr3_nt: TGTGCCAGCAGCCCAGCAAACCCTCGGGGGAGCAATCAGCCCCAGCATTTT

clone_size: .
j_call: TRBJ2-1
d_call: .
v_call: TRBV28
cdr3_aa: CASSSGQLTYNEQFF
cdr3_nt: TGTGCCAGCAGTTCCGGACAGCTCACCTACAATGAGCAGTTCTTC

clone_size: .
j_call: TRBJ1-5
d_call: .
v_call: TRBV7-9
cdr3_aa: CAIGQMYSNQPQHF
cdr3_nt: TGTGCCATCGGACAGATGTATAGCAATCAGCCCCAGCATTTT

clone_size: once
j_call: TRBJ2-2
d_call: .
v_call: TRBV5-1
cdr3_aa: CASSRNSGTGELFF
cdr3_nt: TGCGCCAGCAGCCGAAATTCCGGGACCGGGGAGCTGTTTTTT

clone_size: .
j_call: TRBJ2-3
d_call: TRBD1
v_call: TRBV18
cdr3_aa: CASSAGQGGTDTQYF
cdr3_nt: TGTGCCAGCTCGGCCGGACAGGGCGGAACAGATACGCAGTATTTT

clone_size: .
j_call: TRBJ1-5
d_call: .
v_call: TRBV6-1
cdr3_aa: CASRERRGVSSNQPQHF
cdr3_nt: TGTGCCAGCAGAGAACGTCGGGGGGTTAGTAGCAATCAGCCCCAGCATTTT

clone_size: .
j_call: TRBJ1-2
d_call: TRBD1
v_call: TRBV28
cdr3_aa: CASSDPDRGLNGYTF
cdr3_nt: TGTGCCAGCAGTGACCCCGACAGGGGGCTTAATGGCTACACCTTC

clone_size: .
j_call: TRBJ1-4
d_call: .
v_call: TRBV5-4
cdr3_aa: CASSRANEKLFF
cdr3_nt: TGTGCCAGCAGCCGAGCTAATGAAAAACTGTTTTTT

clone_size: .
j_call: TRBJ2-1
d_call: TRBD1
v_call: TRBV12-5
cdr3_aa: CASGFTGASYRSYNEQFF
cdr3_nt: TGTGCTAGTGGTTTCACAGGGGCGAGCTACCGCTCCTACAATGAGCAGTTCTTC